A selection of T cell receptor beta chains follows, all from one sample in a study. TCRdb passed the 5' RACE reads through MiXCR, listing each CDR3 protein once. This table holds tens of thousands of distinct CDR3 sequences, 25% to 30% found once. Material for sequencing was tumor-infiltrating Tregs sorted from the breast tumor. The receptors were gathered from a female donor with breast cancer. Each CDR3 is given with its conserved first and last residue. The D gene is left open where the match is weak. Clone size is shown for a subset of rows, as once, few, many or a class of expanded clone.

v_call d_call clone_size cdr3_aa
TRBV30 - many CATDDPDSYYEQYF
TRBV7-6 TRBD2 few CASSLVTGGSGDEQFF
TRBV12-3/TRBV12-4 TRBD1 few CASSLRGGGGHNSPLHF
TRBV27 TRBD1 many CASSPLDRGPNQPQHF
TRBV11-2 - many CASSPRPDRETQYF
TRBV7-2 - many CASSPRPRGNYGYTF
TRBV5-1 - - CASSLAQGETEAFF
TRBV19 - - CASSQPMTIGNEQFF
TRBV7-9 - - CASGVGAVGNTEAFF
TRBV13 - many CASSLGAGNEQFF
TRBV7-6 - many CASSTAGTVNTEAFF
TRBV24-1 - - CTTSSNSNYGYTF
TRBV24-1 TRBD2 - CATSDEGTSGTFNEQFF
TRBV15 - few CATSREGTTYNEQFF
TRBV4-3 - - CASSQETGGSGTEAFF
TRBV7-2 - many CASSLDWGQPQHF
TRBV7-3 - many CASSLSRIADTQYF
TRBV5-5 - many CASSLAFARTERSETQYF
TRBV6-6 - - CASQEGQSTEAFF
TRBV5-4 - once CASSLQGASNIQYF
TRBV30 - many CAWSVLDSGSGANVLTF
TRBV9 - many CASSAGGNSGTEAFF
TRBV12-3/TRBV12-4 - many CASSPRRSGNTIYF
TRBV9 - many CASSVSLNTEAFF
TRBV6-6 - many CASKRRGDTEAFF
TRBV7-9 TRBD1 - CAYSPGGKNEQFF
TRBV20-1 TRBD2 many CSATLAGSGNEQFF
TRBV20-1 TRBD2 few CSATGTSGRAWEDTQYF
TRBV2 - once CASSLGALNNQPQHF
TRBV12-5 - many CASGLGVNEQFF
TRBV13 - - CASSLFKGRDPSYEQYF
TRBV29-1 - - CSVTAGGGMNTEAFF
TRBV20-1 - many CSARDPVSGSGNTIYF
TRBV6-5 - medium-sized CASSFDRLGSQHF
TRBV2 - many CATRPLGYEQYF
TRBV7-2 - medium-sized CASSRRYSNTEAFF
TRBV6-5 TRBD1 medium-sized CASSYYSRTGVTGELFF
TRBV15 TRBD2 - CATNPGTSGRGPDTQYF
TRBV6-5 TRBD2 - CASSRLAGGYEQYF
TRBV12-3/TRBV12-4 TRBD2 many CASSFVASGDTQYF
TRBV2 TRBD1 once CASSPLTGTGPWEQYF
TRBV15 - many CATCDGYSYNEQFF
TRBV29-1 - many CSVDRARGGYGYTF
TRBV7-3 TRBD2 - CASSVMGAGISDTQYF
TRBV25-1 - few CASSEVGTTRTDTQYF
TRBV30 - - CAWSSRGEIAFF
TRBV6-1 - many CASQTHSAGAKGPYTEAFF
TRBV19 - - CASSIIGPAGMNTEAFF
TRBV7-2 - many CASSSLRDFHNEQFF
TRBV4-2 TRBD2 few CASSQGTSGDPYNEQFF
TRBV7-2 - medium-sized CASSLRAGSGGNTIYF
TRBV7-2 - medium-sized CASSLAVTLPHNEQFF
TRBV12-3/TRBV12-4 TRBD2 few CASSRRGSGIPPEQFF
TRBV19 TRBD2 many CASTTSGGPTDTQYF
TRBV9 - few CASSVVGTSSNEQFF
TRBV6-5 - - CASKRKGLQDEREDTEAFF
TRBV24-1 - - CATSNRARTSEQFF